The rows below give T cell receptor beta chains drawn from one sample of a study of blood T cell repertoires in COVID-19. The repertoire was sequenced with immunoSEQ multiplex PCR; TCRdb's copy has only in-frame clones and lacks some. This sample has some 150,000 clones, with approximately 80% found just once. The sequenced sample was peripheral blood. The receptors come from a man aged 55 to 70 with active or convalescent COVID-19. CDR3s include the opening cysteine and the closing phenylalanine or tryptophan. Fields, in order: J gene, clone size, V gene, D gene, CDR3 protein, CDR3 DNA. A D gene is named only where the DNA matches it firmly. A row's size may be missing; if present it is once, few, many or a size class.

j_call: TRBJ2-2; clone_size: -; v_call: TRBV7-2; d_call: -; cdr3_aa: CASSPRQVSGELFF; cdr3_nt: TGTGCCAGCAGCCCCAGACAGGTTAGCGGGGAGCTGTTTTTT
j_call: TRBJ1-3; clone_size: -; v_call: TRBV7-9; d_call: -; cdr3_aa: CASSADTSGNTIYF; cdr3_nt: TGTGCCAGCAGCGCGGATACCTCTGGAAACACCATATATTTT
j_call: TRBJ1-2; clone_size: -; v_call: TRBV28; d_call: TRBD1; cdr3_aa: CASSPSTGFLSGYTF; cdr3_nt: TGTGCCAGCAGTCCCTCGACAGGGTTTCTAAGTGGCTACACCTTC
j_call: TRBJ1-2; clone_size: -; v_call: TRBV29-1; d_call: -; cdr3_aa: CSVDRGTF; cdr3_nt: TGCAGCGTTGACAGGGGCACCTTC
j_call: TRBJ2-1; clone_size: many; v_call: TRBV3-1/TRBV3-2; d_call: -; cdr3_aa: CASSQGTSSYNEQFF; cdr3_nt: TGTGCCAGCAGCCAGGGGACTTCCTCCTACAATGAGCAGTTCTTC
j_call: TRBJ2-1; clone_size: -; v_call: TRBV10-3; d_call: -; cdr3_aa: CAISESLGVSPRSYNEQFF; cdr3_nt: TGTGCCATCAGTGAGTCGCTCGGGGTGAGTCCGCGCTCCTACAATGAGCAGTTCTTC
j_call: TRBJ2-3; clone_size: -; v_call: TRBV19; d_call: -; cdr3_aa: CASSIAPGTGGGDTQYF; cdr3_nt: TGTGCCAGTAGTATAGCCCCCGGAACCGGAGGCGGCGATACGCAGTATTTT
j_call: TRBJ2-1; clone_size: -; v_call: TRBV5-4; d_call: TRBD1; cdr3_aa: CASSPLAGTGYNEQFF; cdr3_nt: TGTGCCAGCAGCCCCTTGGCCGGGACAGGGTACAATGAGCAGTTCTTC
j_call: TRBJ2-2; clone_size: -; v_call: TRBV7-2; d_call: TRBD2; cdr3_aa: CASSRTGTSGRGELFF; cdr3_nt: TGTGCCAGCAGCCGCACCGGGACTAGCGGGAGGGGGGAGCTGTTTTTT
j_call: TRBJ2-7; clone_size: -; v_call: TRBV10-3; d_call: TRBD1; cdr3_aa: CAISESHTGGDRILF; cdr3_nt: TGTGCCATCAGTGAGTCCCATACCGGTGGGGACAGGATCCTCTTC
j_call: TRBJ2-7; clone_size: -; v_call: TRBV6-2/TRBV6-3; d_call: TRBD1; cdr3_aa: CASSEGAYEQYF; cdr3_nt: TGTGCCAGCAGTGAGGGGGCGTACGAGCAGTACTTC
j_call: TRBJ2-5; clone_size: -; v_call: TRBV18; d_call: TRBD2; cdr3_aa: CASRYGDAGTSYFRGETQYF; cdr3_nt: TGTGCCAGCCGCTATGGAGATGCCGGGACTAGCTACTTTCGGGGTGAGACCCAGTACTTC
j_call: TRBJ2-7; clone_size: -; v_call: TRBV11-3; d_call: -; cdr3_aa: CASSPKRGSYEQYF; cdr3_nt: TGTGCCAGCAGCCCAAAAAGGGGTTCCTACGAGCAGTACTTC
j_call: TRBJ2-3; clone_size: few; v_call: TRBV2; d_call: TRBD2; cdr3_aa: CASTDPVWREGGGTQYF; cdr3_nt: TGTGCCAGCACCGACCCCGTGTGGCGGGAGGGGGGCGGTACGCAGTATTTT
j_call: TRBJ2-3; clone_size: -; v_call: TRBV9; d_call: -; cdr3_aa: CASSVVGTDTQYF; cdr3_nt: TGTGCCAGCAGCGTAGTCGGTACAGATACGCAGTATTTT
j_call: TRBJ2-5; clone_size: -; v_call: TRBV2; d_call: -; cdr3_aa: CATTPVVQETQYF; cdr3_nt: TGTGCCACCACCCCGGTTGTTCAAGAGACCCAGTACTTC
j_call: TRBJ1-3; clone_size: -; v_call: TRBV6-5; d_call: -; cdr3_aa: CASKLVAGNTIYF; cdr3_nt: TGTGCCAGCAAGTTAGTTGCTGGAAACACCATATATTTT
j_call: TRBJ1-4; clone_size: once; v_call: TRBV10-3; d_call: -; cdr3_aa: CAISLDSSNEKLFF; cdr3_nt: TGTGCCATCAGTTTGGACAGCTCCAATGAAAAACTGTTTTTT